This T cell receptor beta chain was profiled in a study of blood T cell repertoires in COVID-19. Concerning this clone itself: This sample also contains other DNA sequences that code for the same CDR3.

Sequencing was performed with immunoSEQ multiplex PCR; in TCRdb, only in-frame clones are kept and a portion is missing. The data show 250,000 or so clones, around 90% seen once. The CDR3 runs to 13 residues. Germline assignment: CDR1 SGHRS and CDR2 YFSETQ. J was trimmed by 5 bases and V by 4 bases; bases with no gene match: 3. The chain uses TRBV5-1 and TRBJ1-5; 7 bases agree with TRBD1. Sequencing was done on a sample of peripheral blood. The receptor's source is a woman in her sixties or seventies with COVID-19, enrolled during active disease. The DNA for the CDR3 is TGCGCCAGCAGCAGAGACAGGGATCAGCCCCAGCATTTT. Its translation is CASSRDRDQPQHF.